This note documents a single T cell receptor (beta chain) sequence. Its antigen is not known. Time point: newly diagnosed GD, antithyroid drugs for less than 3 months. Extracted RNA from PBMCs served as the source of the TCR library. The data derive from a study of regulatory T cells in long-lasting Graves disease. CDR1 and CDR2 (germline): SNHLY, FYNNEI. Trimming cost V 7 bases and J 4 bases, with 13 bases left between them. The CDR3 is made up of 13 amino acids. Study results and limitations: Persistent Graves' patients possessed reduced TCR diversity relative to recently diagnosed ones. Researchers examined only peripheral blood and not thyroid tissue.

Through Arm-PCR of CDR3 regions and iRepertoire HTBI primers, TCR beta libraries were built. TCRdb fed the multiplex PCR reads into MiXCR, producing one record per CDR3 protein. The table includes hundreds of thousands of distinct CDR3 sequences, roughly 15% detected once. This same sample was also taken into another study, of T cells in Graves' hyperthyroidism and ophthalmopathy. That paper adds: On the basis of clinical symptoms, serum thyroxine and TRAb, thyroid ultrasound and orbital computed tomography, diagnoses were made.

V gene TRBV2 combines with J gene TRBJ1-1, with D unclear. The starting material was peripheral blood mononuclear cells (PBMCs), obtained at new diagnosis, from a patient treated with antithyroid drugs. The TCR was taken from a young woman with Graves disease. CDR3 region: CASKGGGSTEAFF. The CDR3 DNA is TGTGCCAGCAAAGGAGGTGGAAGCACTGAAGCTTTCTTT.